These 21 T cell receptor beta chains came from one sample sequenced in a study of cytomegalovirus exposure and HLA in healthy donors. The PCR contained 60 Vbeta and 13 Jbeta primers. Clones were read by immunoSEQ multiplex PCR, and TCRdb kept only the in-frame ones, dropping some. Of under 200,000 clones listed, around 75% are singletons. Sequencing was performed on PBMCs. These receptor sequences come from a woman aged 30 to 39 in good health and CMV-seronegative.

This clone came up once. The DNA for the CDR3 is TGTGCCAGCAGCTTAGCCGCGATAGATCAGCCCCAGCATTTT. Translating it yields CASSLAAIDQPQHF. The chain is built from TRBV7-9 and TRBJ1-5; D gene unclear. V lost 0 bases, J lost 5 bases, and 8 bases lay in between. Germline V gene sequence: CDR1 SEHNR, CDR2 FQNEAQ (reference sequence). This CDR3 contains 14 residues.

The rearrangement links TRBV11-3 to TRBJ2-2; 9 bases agree with TRBD2. Trimming removed 4 bases from V and 2 bases from J; junction bases left unmatched: 5. CDR1 and CDR2 (germline): SGHNT, YENEEA. CDR3 length: 16 amino acids. The CDR3 region is CASSSGTSLNTGELFF. The DNA of the CDR3 is TGTGCCAGCAGCTCGGGGACTAGCCTTAACACCGGGGAGCTGTTTTTT.

This clone was seen a handful of times. This chain uses TRBV19 with TRBJ1-2; D is ambiguous. CDR3 length equals 14 residues. CDR1 LNHDA and CDR2 SQIVND come from the germline V gene (reference sequence). Trimming shortened V by 9 bases and J by 0 bases, and 14 bases separated the two germline ends. This chain's CDR3 is CASTSGRANYGYTF. The CDR3 nucleotides read TGTGCCAGCACCAGCGGCCGCGCTAACTATGGCTACACCTTC.

V and J are TRBV9 and TRBJ2-2; 9 positions match TRBD2. V lost 3 bases to trimming and J lost 6 bases; unmatched junction nucleotides: 15. This CDR3 region has 18 residues. Germline loops: CDR1 SGDLS, CDR2 YYNGEE. In nucleotides, the CDR3 is TGTGCCAGCAGCGGGCAGAGGGGACTAGCTTTAAAGGCCGGGGAGCTGTTTTTT. Its protein product is CASSGQRGLALKAGELFF.

This chain links TRBV2 with TRBJ1-3; the D gene is possibly TRBD1 (6 bases). In germline, CDR1 is SNHLY, CDR2 FYNNEI. V was pared by 1 base and J by 4 bases, with 11 bases between. The CDR3 length is 15 residues. The CDR3 loop reads CASSEERGTGNTIYF. In nucleotides, the CDR3 is TGTGCCAGCAGTGAAGAGAGGGGGACCGGAAACACCATATATTTT.

This clone was seen only once. The CDR3 region is CAWSVQGHSTDTQYF. The CDR3 region has the DNA TGTGCCTGGAGTGTACAGGGCCATAGCACAGATACGCAGTATTTT. The genes are TRBV30 and TRBJ2-3; maybe TRBD1 (6 bases). The CDR3 sequence is 15 residues long. Germline lookup yields CDR1 GTSNPN and CDR2 SVGIG (reference sequence). Trimming removed 0 bases at V and 0 bases at J, with 10 bases between.

V is TRBV7-8 and J is TRBJ1-2; 7 bases are a match to TRBD1. This CDR3 is built from 13 residues. Germline V CDR1 and CDR2: SGHVS, FQNEAQ. The trim removed 5 bases at V and 5 bases at J, leaving 5 bases unmatched. The CDR3: CASSPGGGYGYTF. The CDR3 DNA sequence: TGTGCCAGCAGCCCAGGGGGAGGTTATGGCTACACCTTC.

The rearrangement links TRBV18 to TRBJ1-4, with 7 bases matching TRBD1. J lost 8 bases, V lost 6 bases, and 12 bases had no gene match. The germline V gene has CDR1 KGHSH and CDR2 LQKENI. This CDR3 is built from 15 residues. CDR3 protein: CASSSTGASGEKLFF. CDR3 DNA sequence: TGTGCCAGCTCTTCTACAGGGGCCTCGGGGGAAAAACTGTTTTTT.

The V gene is TRBV5-4, the J gene TRBJ1-2, with D tentatively TRBD1 (5 bases). V was clipped by 0 bases and J by 4 bases, with 16 bases between them. Germline lookup yields CDR1 SGHNT and CDR2 YYREEE (reference sequence). This CDR3 region has 16 residues. DNA of the CDR3: TGTGCCAGCAGCTTGGGTACAGGCGCGCCCCTCTATGGCTACACCTTC. Encoded protein: CASSLGTGAPLYGYTF.

The chain recombines TRBV5-1 with TRBJ2-7; D is perhaps TRBD1 (6 bases). The germline gives CDR1 SGHRS, CDR2 YFSETQ. The CDR3 covers 16 residues. V lost 7 bases, J lost 2 bases, and 22 bases lay in between. CDR3 in DNA: TGCGCCAGCGGCATGGGAAACAGGGCCCTTACCTACGAGCAGTACTTC. Translation gives CASGMGNRALTYEQYF.

CDR3 amino acids: CASTDPRGRGLSGANVLTF. DNA for the CDR3: TGTGCCAGCACCGACCCCCGAGGTAGGGGACTCTCTGGGGCCAACGTCCTGACTTTC. The V and J genes are TRBV28 and TRBJ2-6; a possible D gene is TRBD2 (6 bases). Germline CDR1 reads MDHEN; CDR2 reads SYDVKM. V gave up 7 bases and J gave up 0 bases, with 22 bases separating them. The CDR3 length is 19 residues.

The J gene is TRBJ1-5, the V gene TRBV10-3; TRBD1 is a possible D gene (6 bases). The V gene lost 5 bases and the J gene lost 7 bases, with 21 bases spanning the gap. In germline, CDR1 is ENHRY, CDR2 SYGVKD. This CDR3 has 16 amino acids. This CDR3 reads CAISFGGGRGSQPQHF. DNA for the CDR3: TGTGCCATCAGTTTCGGGGGGGGCCGGGGTAGCCAGCCCCAGCATTTT.

The chain uses TRBV19 and TRBJ1-3; 7 bases match TRBD1. Germline V gene sequence: CDR1 LNHDA, CDR2 SQIVND (reference sequence). CDR3 size: 15 residues. V dropped 3 bases and J dropped 0; count of bases not matched to a gene: 2. The CDR3 sequence is CASSMTGSSGNTIYF. The CDR3 nucleotides are TGTGCCAGTAGTATGACAGGGAGCTCTGGAAACACCATATATTTT.

The rearrangement joins TRBV9 to TRBJ2-7; 10 nucleotides match TRBD2. Germline CDR1 SGDLS, CDR2 YYNGEE. This CDR3 region has 15 residues. Trimming at V came to 1 base and at J to 5 bases, leaving 6 bases not matched to a gene. As DNA, the CDR3 is TGTGCCAGCAGCGTATCTAGCGGGAGTATCGACGAGCAGTACTTC. It codes for CASSVSSGSIDEQYF.

J is TRBJ2-1 and V is TRBV7-8; the match to TRBD2 covers 9 bases. This CDR3 comprises 15 residues. The germline V gene encodes CDR1 SGHVS and CDR2 FQNEAQ. The trim removed 6 bases at V and 3 bases at J, leaving 6 bases unmatched. CDR3 residues: CASRGAGGRYNEQFF. The CDR3 nucleotides read TGTGCCAGCAGGGGGGCGGGAGGGCGCTACAATGAGCAGTTCTTC.

This sequence joins TRBV7-2 and TRBJ2-1; TRBD2 matches at 7 bases. J lost 3 bases, V lost 3 bases, and 8 bases had no gene match. Per germline, CDR1 SGHTA and CDR2 FQGNSA. CDR3 size: 16 residues. The CDR3 protein is CASSFSGVLFYNEQFF. CDR3 coding DNA: TGTGCCAGCAGCTTCAGCGGGGTGCTCTTCTACAATGAGCAGTTCTTC.

The rearrangement links TRBV4-2 to TRBJ2-7; perhaps TRBD2 as D (7 bases). V was cut by 0 bases and J by 0 bases, with 15 bases left in between. The CDR3 extends over 17 amino acids. Looked up from germline, CDR1 is LGHNA and CDR2 is YNFKEQ. This chain's CDR3 is CASSQEIRGTNSYEQYF. The CDR3 coding sequence is TGTGCCAGCAGCCAAGAAATAAGGGGGACTAACTCCTACGAGCAGTACTTC.

The V call is TRBV9, the J call TRBJ2-1, with D perhaps matching TRBD1 (6 bases). Germline assignment: CDR1 SGDLS and CDR2 YYNGEE. V dropped 0 bases and J dropped 0 bases, with 16 bases sitting between them. This CDR3 has 18 amino acids. The CDR3 protein is CASSVVGIGTNSYNEQFF. The DNA for the CDR3 is TGTGCCAGCAGCGTAGTCGGGATCGGGACAAACTCCTACAATGAGCAGTTCTTC. The full variable domain, completed using reference TRBV9 and TRBJ2-1, is DSGVTQTPKHLITATGQRVTLRCSPRSGDLSVYWYQQSLDQGLQFLIQYYNGEERAKGNILERFSAQQFPDLHSELNLSSLELGDSALYFCASSVVGIGTNSYNEQFFGPGTRLTVL.

CDR3 sequence reads: CASSQDNTGYTEAFF. The CDR3 bases are TGCGCCAGCAGCCAGGATAATACGGGGTACACTGAAGCTTTCTTT. The gene calls are TRBV4-1 and TRBJ1-1; D unclear. The V end lost 3 bases, the J end lost 3 bases, and 14 bases lay between the germline ends. Germline V gives CDR1 MGHRA, CDR2 YSYEKL. CDR3 length equals 15 residues.

This clone was detected once. The DNA for the CDR3 is TGCGCCAGCAGCCCACACAAACCAGACGGACAGGGGCAACCTACTGGAAACACCATATATTTT. This sequence encodes CASSPHKPDGQGQPTGNTIYF. The V call is TRBV4-1, the J call TRBJ1-3; 9 nucleotides agree with TRBD1. V was pared by 4 bases and J by 2 bases, with 21 bases of the junction left unmatched. From germline, CDR1 is MGHRA and CDR2 YSYEKL. The CDR3 consists of 21 residues.

This sequence joins TRBV25-1 and TRBJ2-2; 9 bases are shared with TRBD1. The V gene's germline CDR1 is MGHDK and CDR2 SYGVNS. The CDR3 runs 15 residues. With 6 bases clipped from V and 5 bases from J, the junction kept 7 bases outside the gene matches. CDR3 in DNA: TGTGCCAGCAGAGCACGGGACAGGGTGACCGGGGAGCTGTTTTTT. This encodes CASRARDRVTGELFF. Based on the CDR3 plus reference TRBV25-1 and TRBJ2-2, the full variable domain is EADIYQTPRYLVIGTGKKITLECSQTMGHDKMYWYQQDPGMELHLIHYSYGVNSTEKGDLSSESTVSRIRTEHFPLTLESARPSHTSQYLCASRARDRVTGELFFGEGSRLTVL.